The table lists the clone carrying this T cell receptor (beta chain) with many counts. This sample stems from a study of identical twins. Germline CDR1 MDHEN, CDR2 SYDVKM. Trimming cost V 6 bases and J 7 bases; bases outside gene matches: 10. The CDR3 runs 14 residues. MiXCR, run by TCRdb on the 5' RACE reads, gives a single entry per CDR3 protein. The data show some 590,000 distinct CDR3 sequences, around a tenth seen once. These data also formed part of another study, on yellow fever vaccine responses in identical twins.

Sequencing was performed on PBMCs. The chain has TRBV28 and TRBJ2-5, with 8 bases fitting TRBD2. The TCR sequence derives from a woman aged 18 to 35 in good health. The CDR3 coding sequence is TGTGCCAGCAGACTAGGACTAGCCCACGCGACCCAGTACTTC. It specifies CASRLGLAHATQYF. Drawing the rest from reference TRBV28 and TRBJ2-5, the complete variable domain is DVKVTQSSRYLVKRTGEKVFLECVQDMDHENMFWYRQDPGLGLRLIYFSYDVKMKEKGDIPEGYSVSREKKERFSLILESASTNQTSMYLCASRLGLAHATQYFGPGTRLLVL.